Listed here are 10 T cell receptor beta chains from one sample, sequenced in a study of T cells in Graves' hyperthyroidism and ophthalmopathy. Regions amplified from RNA transcripts were the TCR beta CDR3 regions. In the first-round RT-PCR of the TCR CDR3, the HTBI primer set was used. TCRdb ran MiXCR on the multiplex PCR reads and lists one entry per CDR3 protein. Counted here are around 420,000 distinct CDR3 sequences, around 13% occurring once; the ten biggest clones make up 4% to 6.5%. The sequencing sample was made of blood. These receptors all come from a woman in her late teens or twenties with Graves' hyperthyroidism.

This clonotype has more than one count but fewer than ten. The rearrangement joins TRBV24-1 to TRBJ2-1; D is unclear. V was cut by 3 bases and J by 3 bases, with 5 bases left in between. Germline lookup yields CDR1 KGHDR and CDR2 SFDVKD. The CDR3 sequence is 13 residues long. The CDR3: CATSDAIYNEQFF. Here the CDR3 DNA reads TGTGCCACCAGTGATGCGATCTACAATGAGCAGTTCTTC.

This clonotype has more than one count but fewer than ten. V gene TRBV5-4 combines with J gene TRBJ2-1; TRBD2 agrees at 8 bases. The trim removed 0 bases at V and 7 bases at J, leaving 6 bases unmatched. The CDR3 contains 15 residues. CDR1 is SGHNT and CDR2 is YYREEE in the germline V gene (reference sequence). DNA for the CDR3: TGTGCCAGCAGCTTGGATCTCGGGAGGGATAATGAGCAGTTCTTC. Its protein product is CASSLDLGRDNEQFF.

This clonotype was seen at least ten times. V gene TRBV28 combines with J gene TRBJ1-4; maybe TRBD1 (5 bases). The CDR3 extends over 14 amino acids. Germline V gene data show CDR1 as MDHEN and CDR2 as SYDVKM. V was pared by 5 bases and J by 5 bases, with 12 bases between. This chain's CDR3 is CASSAPTVNEKLFF. In DNA, the CDR3 is TGTGCCAGCAGTGCGCCGACAGTAAATGAAAAACTGTTTTTT.

This clonotype was detected ten times or more. The rearrangement uses TRBV29-1 and TRBJ1-1; no clear D. The CDR3 sequence is 13 residues long. Trimming took 4 bases from V and 4 from J, leaving 13 bases between them. Per germline, CDR1 SQVTM and CDR2 ANQGSEA. DNA for the CDR3: TGCAGCGTTGCTAAAATAGTCCTCACTGAAGCTTTCTTT. As protein: CSVAKIVLTEAFF.

This clonotype was picked up many times. The chain employs TRBV10-2 and TRBJ1-2, with 7 positions matching TRBD1. The CDR3 contains 14 residues. From germline, CDR1 is WSHSY and CDR2 SAAADI. V was pared by 0 bases and J by 7 bases, with 5 bases of the junction left unmatched. CDR3 nucleotides: TGCGCCAGCAGTGAGTCGCCTCCAGGGGGTGGCTACACCTTC. It encodes CASSESPPGGGYTF.

This clonotype was seen ten or more times. This chain links TRBV3-1 with TRBJ1-3; D ambiguous. This CDR3 comprises 14 residues. Germline loops: CDR1 LGHDT, CDR2 YNNKEL (reference sequence). V lost 6 bases and J lost 0, with 9 bases in between. CDR3 nucleotides: TGTGCCAGCAGGTCTGGTATCTCTGGAAACACCATATATTTT. It encodes CASRSGISGNTIYF.

This clonotype was recorded at least ten times. The CDR3, as DNA: TGTGCCAGCAGTTTACAAGGACTAGCGGTTAAAAACATTCAGTACTTC. Its protein is CASSLQGLAVKNIQYF. The chain couples TRBV12-3 or TRBV12-4 to TRBJ2-4; 10 bases are shared with TRBD2. V lost 2 bases to trimming and J lost 4 bases; unmatched junction nucleotides: 5. The CDR3 runs 16 residues.

This clonotype was counted a few times. V usage is TRBV30 and J usage is TRBJ1-5, with D perhaps TRBD1 (5 bases). Trimming shortened V by 1 base and J by 3 bases, and 7 bases separated the two germline ends. Germline CDR1 reads GTSNPN; CDR2 reads SVGIG (reference sequence). CDR3 length: 13 residues. CDR3 nucleotides: TGTGCCTGGAGTGGGGGGGTCAATCAGCCCCAGCATTTT. Its translation is CAWSGGVNQPQHF.

V and J are TRBV6-2 or TRBV6-3 and TRBJ2-1, with 10 positions matching TRBD2. V was clipped by 6 bases and J by 6 bases; unmatched bases: 14. Germline-derived CDR1 and CDR2 are MNHEY and SVGEGT. The CDR3 length is 17 residues. Written as DNA, the CDR3 is TGTGCCAGCAGCCCTAGCGGGGGAATCCCTGGAGCCAATGAGCAGTTCTTC. This gives the protein CASSPSGGIPGANEQFF.

The chain recombines TRBV20-1 with TRBJ2-1; 9 positions match TRBD1. The V segment lost 1 base and the J segment 7 bases; nucleotides outside the gene matches: 8. CDR3 length equals 15 residues. Germline-derived CDR1 and CDR2 are DFQATT and SNEGSKA (reference sequence). CDR3 in amino acids: CSARARTGEANEQFF. The CDR3 coding sequence is TGCAGTGCTAGAGCTAGGACAGGGGAAGCAAATGAGCAGTTCTTC.